This entry lists 22 T cell receptor beta chains sequenced from one sample in a study of T-cell memory formation after mild COVID-19. TCRdb processed the 5' RACE reads anew with MiXCR; each CDR3 protein has one entry. The sample lists about 600,000 distinct CDR3 sequences; approximately 21% were seen once. The sample consisted of PBMCs or a T cell subset sorted from them (not recorded which). Receptor source: an adult woman who had mild COVID-19 (a few samples of this study predate the infection). Cell type and time point are not known.

This clonotype was detected only a few times. The V and J genes are TRBV20-1 and TRBJ2-3; the match to TRBD2 covers 8 bases. The junction had 7 bases not matched to a gene; V was cut back by 1 base and J by 4 bases. Germline CDR1 DFQATT, CDR2 SNEGSKA (reference sequence). This CDR3 has 15 amino acids. Here the CDR3 reads CSARVSGRAPDTQYF. CDR3 in DNA: TGCAGTGCTAGAGTGTCCGGGAGGGCCCCAGATACGCAGTATTTT.

J is TRBJ2-7 and V is TRBV5-4; the match to TRBD1 covers 9 bases. The CDR3 sequence is 16 residues long. Germline V gene lookup returns CDR1 SGHNT and CDR2 YYREEE (reference sequence). V dropped 4 bases and J dropped 0; count of bases not matched to a gene: 8. CDR3 residues: CASSITPGQGSYEQYF. The DNA for the CDR3 is TGTGCCAGCAGCATCACCCCGGGACAGGGCTCCTACGAGCAGTACTTC.

The chain links TRBV9 to TRBJ2-3; possibly TRBD1 for D (5 bases). Germline assignment: CDR1 SGDLS and CDR2 YYNGEE. The CDR3 sequence is 17 residues long. The germline V and J ends were trimmed by 0 bases and 0 bases, with 14 bases remaining between them. The CDR3 DNA reads as TGTGCCAGCAGCGTAGAGGAAGGGGCCATCAGCACAGATACGCAGTATTTT. The encoded protein is CASSVEEGAISTDTQYF. Together with reference TRBV9 and TRBJ2-3, the CDR3 gives the full variable domain: DSGVTQTPKHLITATGQRVTLRCSPRSGDLSVYWYQQSLDQGLQFLIQYYNGEERAKGNILERFSAQQFPDLHSELNLSSLELGDSALYFCASSVEEGAISTDTQYFGPGTRLTVL.

This chain links TRBV4-1 with TRBJ1-1, with D unclear. V lost 5 bases and J 2 bases, leaving 12 bases between the germline ends. Looked up from germline, CDR1 is MGHRA and CDR2 is YSYEKL. The CDR3 length is 14 residues. As DNA, the CDR3 is TGCGCCAGCAGCAGTCTTTGGACCAACACTGAAGCTTTCTTT. Encoded protein: CASSSLWTNTEAFF.

The chain employs TRBV18 and TRBJ1-1; D is uncertain. The V end was cut by 4 bases, the J end by 0 bases, with 9 bases between. The CDR3 consists of 14 residues. CDR1 is KGHSH, CDR2 LQKENI, per germline. This CDR3 is CASSRSGVNTEAFF. CDR3 in DNA: TGTGCCAGCTCACGATCCGGAGTGAACACTGAAGCTTTCTTT.

V and J are TRBV5-5 and TRBJ2-5; TRBD2 matches at 8 bases. The CDR3 is 15 residues long. Germline lookup yields CDR1 SGHKS and CDR2 YYEKEE (reference sequence). With V trimmed by 2 bases and J by 4 bases, 7 bases remained unmatched. The CDR3 region has the DNA TGTGCCAGCAGCTTATTAGCGGGGTGGGGAGAGACCCAGTACTTC. As protein: CASSLLAGWGETQYF.

This clonotype was detected a few times. This rearrangement joins TRBV7-9 to TRBJ2-1; D gene unclear. Germline lookup yields CDR1 SEHNR and CDR2 FQNEAQ (reference sequence). The CDR3 extends over 14 amino acids. Trimming pared 1 base from V and 3 bases from J, leaving 7 bases between. The CDR3 sequence: CASSLDTNYNEQFF. Here the CDR3 DNA reads TGTGCCAGCAGCTTAGATACAAACTACAATGAGCAGTTCTTC.

The V call is TRBV6-1, the J call TRBJ1-5; perhaps TRBD1 as D (5 bases). The CDR3 totals 18 residues. Germline V gene sequence: CDR1 MNHNS, CDR2 SASEGT. Trimming left V 0 bases short and J 3 bases short, with 18 bases between. CDR3 residues: CASSEALQGAGFNQPQHF. The CDR3 nucleotides read TGTGCCAGCAGTGAAGCGCTTCAAGGGGCCGGATTCAATCAGCCCCAGCATTTT.

To note about this clonotype: Relative to the germline gene, one junction end is altered; a read error may explain this. The rearrangement links TRBV12-3 or TRBV12-4 to TRBJ2-7, with TRBD2 matching 7 bases. The CDR3 runs to 12 residues. The CDR3 bases are TGTGCCAGCAGTTTGACTAGCCTTGAGCGGTACTTC. Its protein product is CASSLTSLERYF.

This clonotype was counted ten times or more. The chain is built from TRBV5-6 and TRBJ2-7; D possibly corresponds to TRBD2 (7 bases). CDR3 length: 13 amino acids. Trimming took 3 bases from V and 6 from J, leaving 13 bases between them. The germline CDR1 and CDR2 sequences are SGHDT and YYEEEE. CDR3 residues: CASSSRGGGEQYF. CDR3 DNA sequence: TGTGCCAGCAGCTCTCGGGGAGGGGGCGAGCAGTACTTC.

Ten or more counts support this clonotype. The chain carries TRBV20-1 and TRBJ2-5, with 7 bases identical to TRBD1. Germline V gene data show CDR1 as DFQATT and CDR2 as SNEGSKA (reference sequence). V was clipped by 0 bases and J by 5 bases; unmatched bases: 9. This CDR3 region has 15 residues. The CDR3 nucleotides are TGCAGTGCTAGAGATGAGGGGAAAGGGGGCGAGACCCAGTACTTC. This codes for CSARDEGKGGETQYF.

The J gene is TRBJ2-7, the V gene TRBV7-9; 7 nucleotides agree with TRBD1. Germline lookup yields CDR1 SEHNR and CDR2 FQNEAQ (reference sequence). The CDR3 consists of 14 residues. Trimming took 1 base from V and 5 from J; bases not matched to a gene: 5. The DNA of the CDR3 is TGTGCCAGCAGCTTAGGGGTAGGGGGCGACGAGCAGTACTTC. Protein product: CASSLGVGGDEQYF.

The V gene is TRBV11-2, the J gene TRBJ2-3; D is perhaps TRBD2 (7 bases). V was trimmed by 6 bases and J by 4 bases, leaving 26 bases between them. CDR1 and CDR2 (germline): SGHAT, FQNNGV. The CDR3 loop spans 18 amino acids. CDR3 nucleotide sequence: TGTGCCAGCAGGCAAGCGTTAGGGGAGGGACATGACCCAGATACGCAGTATTTT. Translation: CASRQALGEGHDPDTQYF.

This clonotype has a handful of counts. This rearrangement joins TRBV4-1 to TRBJ1-1; 7 bases align to TRBD1. This CDR3 spans 13 amino acids. In germline, CDR1 is MGHRA, CDR2 YSYEKL. The trim removed 0 bases at V and 6 bases at J, leaving 1 base unmatched. CDR3 sequence (DNA): TGCGCCAGCAGCCAAGATAGGGGGCCTGAAGCTTTCTTT. Protein: CASSQDRGPEAFF.

The chain carries TRBV20-1 and TRBJ2-5; possibly TRBD1 for D (6 bases). V lost 6 bases and J lost 6, with 20 bases in between. Germline V gene lookup returns CDR1 DFQATT and CDR2 SNEGSKA (reference sequence). The CDR3 has 14 amino acids. The CDR3 here is CSAHGQTEGQTQYF. CDR3 sequence (DNA): TGCAGTGCCCACGGACAGACCGAGGGACAGACCCAGTACTTC.

This clonotype was observed once. V is TRBV30 and J is TRBJ2-7; D unresolved. The germline gives CDR1 GTSNPN, CDR2 SVGIG (reference sequence). With 1 base removed from V and 6 bases from J, the gap between germline ends came to 7 bases. The CDR3 has 11 amino acids. The CDR3 sequence: CAWSAPGEQYF. CDR3 coding DNA: TGTGCCTGGAGTGCGCCCGGCGAGCAGTACTTC.

The rearrangement joins TRBV5-6 to TRBJ2-5; 9 nucleotides agree with TRBD1. Germline loops: CDR1 SGHDT, CDR2 YYEEEE. The CDR3 covers 16 residues. V dropped 0 bases and J dropped 4; count of bases not matched to a gene: 7. CDR3 residues: CASSLGGTGIGETQYF. The CDR3 nucleotides are TGTGCCAGCAGCTTGGGTGGGACAGGGATTGGAGAGACCCAGTACTTC.

The J gene is TRBJ2-1, the V gene TRBV5-5; D is ambiguous. Germline values: CDR1 SGHKS, CDR2 YYEKEE (reference sequence). The CDR3 spans 15 residues. The V end was cut by 3 bases, the J end by 9 bases, with 19 bases between. CDR3 region: CASSWTWAATGEQFF. In nucleotides, the CDR3 is TGTGCCAGCAGCTGGACCTGGGCGGCTACTGGTGAGCAGTTCTTC. The complete variable domain, with remaining parts taken from reference TRBV5-5 and TRBJ2-1, reads DAGVTQSPTHLIKTRGQQVTLRCSPISGHKSVSWYQQVLGQGPQFIFQYYEKEERGRGNFPDRFSARQFPNYSSELNVNALLLGDSALYLCASSWTWAATGEQFFGPGTRLTVL.

The table lists this clonotype with a few counts. The V call is TRBV27, the J call TRBJ1-2; weak D call: TRBD1 (5 bases). Deletions cut 6 bases from V and 5 bases from J, with 19 bases between. Germline assignment: CDR1 MNHEY and CDR2 SMNVEV (reference sequence). This CDR3 is built from 15 residues. The CDR3 sequence: CASRLQAMGGYGYTF. The CDR3 region has the DNA TGTGCCAGCAGGCTACAGGCTATGGGGGGGTATGGCTACACCTTC.

The chain joins TRBV20-1 to TRBJ2-7; no clear D. The length of the CDR3 is 13 residues. In germline, CDR1 is DFQATT, CDR2 SNEGSKA (reference sequence). V was cut by 0 bases and J by 4 bases, with 10 bases left in between. CDR3 coding DNA: TGCAGTGCTAGAGAAAGATCTCGGTACGAGCAGTACTTC. Protein: CSARERSRYEQYF.

This clonotype was recorded a few times. This chain joins TRBV24-1 and TRBJ1-1; D call uncertain. Trimming stripped 2 bases from V and 4 bases from J, with 10 bases between. This CDR3 is 14 amino acids long. In germline, CDR1 is KGHDR, CDR2 SFDVKD. CDR3 sequence: CATSDSGLLTEAFF. In DNA, the CDR3 is TGTGCCACCAGTGATTCTGGGCTCCTCACTGAAGCTTTCTTT.

This chain links TRBV12-3 or TRBV12-4 with TRBJ1-1; D gene unclear. This CDR3 is 15 amino acids long. Trimming cost V 5 bases and J 1 base, with 14 bases left between them. DNA for the CDR3: TGTGCCAGCAGTCCTCAGGAGTCCTCGAACACTGAAGCTTTCTTT. It specifies CASSPQESSNTEAFF.